This T cell receptor beta chain was sequenced in a study of beta chain features in type 1 diabetes. Overall study context: Across the samples, around 110,000,000 sorted cells were examined in total. General study findings and limits: Within each of all four CD4+ subsets, Type 1 diabetes patients had TCRB CDR3s that were moderately but significantly shorter. Highly expressing activated T cells could be over-counted with a cDNA template.

The isolated RNA, all of it, was reverse transcribed, so expressed TCRB transcripts were what got sequenced. Method: immunoSEQ multiplex PCR; TCRdb's copy keeps in-frame clones and lacks some. The sample holds roughly 730,000 clones, around an eighth seen once. With 2 bases removed from V and 2 bases from J, the gap between germline ends came to 12 bases. This CDR3 has 15 amino acids. From germline, CDR1 is LGHNA and CDR2 YNFKEQ. This clone was observed a few times. What it binds is not known. Sorted populations all had greater than 95% purity. The sequenced material came from naive CD4+ T cells from blood. The TCR originated in a man younger than 30 with type 1 diabetes. The chain uses TRBV4-2 and TRBJ1-2; D is ambiguous. In DNA form, the CDR3 reads TGTGCCAGCAGCCAAATGACGGCGGAGAACTATGGCTACACCTTC. It specifies CASSQMTAENYGYTF.